This T cell receptor beta chain was sequenced for a study of CD8+ T cells in alopecia areata. This clone was counted a few times. Its antigen is undetermined. RNA extraction and reverse transcription yielded cDNA as sequencing template. The table came from immunoSEQ multiplex PCR; TCRdb's copy has only in-frame clones and leaves some out. The table lists about 280,000 clones, 58% of them singletons. CDR1 and CDR2 from the germline V gene are SQVTM and ANQGSEA. V lost 7 bases to trimming and J lost 0 bases, with 12 bases between them. This CDR3 comprises 14 residues. Treatment noted: oral pan-JAK inhibitor, 5-10 mg twice daily. Lesional scalp punch biopsies and peripheral blood were collected from alopecia areata patients. Study results and limitations: TCRs were shared less clearly across patients than in mice, possibly for HLA-related reasons.

The TCR sequence derives from a human donor with alopecia areata. The V call is TRBV29-1, the J call TRBJ2-2; D is possibly TRBD2 (6 bases). The source was CD4+ T cells sorted from blood, collected at week 24, from a patient treated with tofacitinib. CDR3 protein: CSGGASANTGELFF. CDR3 DNA sequence: TGCAGCGGCGGGGCCTCTGCGAACACCGGGGAGCTGTTTTTT.